This TCR beta chain was obtained from a study of identifying expanded T cells in peripheral blood. Profiled with immunoSEQ multiplex PCR; TCRdb holds only in-frame clones, not every one. The repertoire holds tens of thousands of clones, with approximately 90% as singletons. Whole-study findings and limits: Clone count variance between roughly 2-week samples rose with total template count. Over about two and four weeks, about 15 and 19 clones changed, versus around 1.2 between replicates.

Per the germline V gene, CDR1 is MNHEY and CDR2 is SVGAGI. The CDR3 contains 15 residues. V dropped 4 bases and J dropped 0; count of bases not matched to a gene: 6. In the case of this clone: No antigen is known for it.

Sequencing was carried out using blood. This chain links TRBV6-5 with TRBJ2-7, with 7 bases matching TRBD2. The sequence was obtained from a person between 18 and 70 years old in good health. The DNA for the CDR3 is TGTGCCAGCAGTTTGCTAGCGGTTGGCTCCTACGAGCAGTACTTC. It yields the protein CASSLLAVGSYEQYF.